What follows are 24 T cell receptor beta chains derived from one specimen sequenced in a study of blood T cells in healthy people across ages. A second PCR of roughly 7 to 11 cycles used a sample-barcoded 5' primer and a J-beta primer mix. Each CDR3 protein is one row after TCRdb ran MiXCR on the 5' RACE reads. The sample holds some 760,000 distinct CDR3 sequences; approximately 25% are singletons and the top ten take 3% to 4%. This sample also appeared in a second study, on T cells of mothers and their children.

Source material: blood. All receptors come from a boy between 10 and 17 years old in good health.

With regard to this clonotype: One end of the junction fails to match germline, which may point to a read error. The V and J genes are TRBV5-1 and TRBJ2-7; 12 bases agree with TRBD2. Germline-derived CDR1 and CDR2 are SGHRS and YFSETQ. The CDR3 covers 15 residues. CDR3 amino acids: CASRRTSGANYKQYF. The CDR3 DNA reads TGCGCCAGCCGCAGGACTAGCGGGGCCAACTACAAGCAGTACTTC.

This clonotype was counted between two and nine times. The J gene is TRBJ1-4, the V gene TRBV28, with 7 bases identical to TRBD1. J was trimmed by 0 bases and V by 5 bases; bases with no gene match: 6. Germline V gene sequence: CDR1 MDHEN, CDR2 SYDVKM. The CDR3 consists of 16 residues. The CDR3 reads CASSPRQGATNEKLFF. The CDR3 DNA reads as TGTGCCAGCAGTCCCCGACAGGGCGCAACTAATGAAAAACTGTTTTTT.

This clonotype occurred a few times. The CDR3 region has the DNA TGTGCCAGCAGTGCCTTAGAGACCCAGTACTTC. Its protein product is CASSALETQYF. The V call is TRBV6-6, the J call TRBJ2-5; no reliable D call. Germline V gene lookup returns CDR1 MNHNY and CDR2 SVGAGI (reference sequence). The CDR3 is 11 amino acids. Trimming left V 5 bases short and J 4 bases short, with 5 bases between.

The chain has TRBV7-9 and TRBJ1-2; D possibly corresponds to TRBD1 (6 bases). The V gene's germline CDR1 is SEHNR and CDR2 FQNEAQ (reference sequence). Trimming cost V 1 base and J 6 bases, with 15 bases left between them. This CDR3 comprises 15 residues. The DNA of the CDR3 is TGTGCCAGCAGCTTAGACGTGGCAGGGGTGAATGGCTACACCTTC. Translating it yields CASSLDVAGVNGYTF.

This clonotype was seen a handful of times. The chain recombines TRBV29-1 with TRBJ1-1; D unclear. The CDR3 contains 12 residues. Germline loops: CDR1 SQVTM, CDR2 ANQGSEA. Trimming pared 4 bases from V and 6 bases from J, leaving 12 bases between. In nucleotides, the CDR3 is TGCAGCGTTGTAGGGCCTGAGGCTGAAGCTTTCTTT. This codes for CSVVGPEAEAFF.

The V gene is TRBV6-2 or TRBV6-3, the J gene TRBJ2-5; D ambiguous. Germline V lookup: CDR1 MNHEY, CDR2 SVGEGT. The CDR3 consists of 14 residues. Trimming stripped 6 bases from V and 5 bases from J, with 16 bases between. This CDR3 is CASSNESARETQYF. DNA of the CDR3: TGTGCCAGCAGCAACGAGTCAGCTAGGGAGACCCAGTACTTC.

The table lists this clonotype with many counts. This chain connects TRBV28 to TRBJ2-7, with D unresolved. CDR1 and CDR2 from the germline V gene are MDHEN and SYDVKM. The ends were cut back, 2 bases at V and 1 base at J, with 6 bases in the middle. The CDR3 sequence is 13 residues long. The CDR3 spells CASSLGYSYEQYF. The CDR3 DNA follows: TGTGCCAGCAGTTTAGGATATTCCTACGAGCAGTACTTC.

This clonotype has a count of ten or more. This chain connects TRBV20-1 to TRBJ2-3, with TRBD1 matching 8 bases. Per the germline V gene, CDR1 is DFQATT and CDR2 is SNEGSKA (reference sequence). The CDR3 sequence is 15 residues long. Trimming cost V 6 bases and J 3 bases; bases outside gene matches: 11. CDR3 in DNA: TGCAGTGCCCCGGACGGCAGGGGGCGAACAGATACGCAGTATTTT. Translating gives CSAPDGRGRTDTQYF.

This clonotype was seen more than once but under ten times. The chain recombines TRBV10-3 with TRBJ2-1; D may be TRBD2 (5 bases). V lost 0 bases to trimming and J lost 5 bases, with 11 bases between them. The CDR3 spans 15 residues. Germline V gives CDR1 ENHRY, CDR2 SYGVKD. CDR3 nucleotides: TGTGCCATCAGTGAGTCTGCAATCGGGGACAATGAGCAGTTCTTC. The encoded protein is CAISESAIGDNEQFF.

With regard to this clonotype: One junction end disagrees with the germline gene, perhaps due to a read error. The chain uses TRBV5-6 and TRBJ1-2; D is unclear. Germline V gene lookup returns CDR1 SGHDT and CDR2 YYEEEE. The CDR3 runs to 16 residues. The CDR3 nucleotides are TGTGCCAGCAGGTTGGAATTTAGTACAGCTAACTATGGCTACACCTTC. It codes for CASRLEFSTANYGYTF.

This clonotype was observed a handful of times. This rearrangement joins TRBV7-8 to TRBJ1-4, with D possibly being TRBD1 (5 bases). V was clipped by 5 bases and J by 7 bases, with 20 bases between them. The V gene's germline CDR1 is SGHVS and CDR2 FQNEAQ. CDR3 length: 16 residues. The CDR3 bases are TGTGCCAGCAGCCGATACCAGGGTCCTATCGGTGAAAAACTGTTTTTT. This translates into CASSRYQGPIGEKLFF. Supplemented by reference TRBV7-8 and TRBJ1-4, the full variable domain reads GAGVSQSPRYKVAKRGQDVALRCDPISGHVSLFWYQQALGQGPEFLTYFQNEAQLDKSGLPSDRFFAERPEGSVSTLKIQRTQQEDSAVYLCASSRYQGPIGEKLFFGSGTQLSVL.

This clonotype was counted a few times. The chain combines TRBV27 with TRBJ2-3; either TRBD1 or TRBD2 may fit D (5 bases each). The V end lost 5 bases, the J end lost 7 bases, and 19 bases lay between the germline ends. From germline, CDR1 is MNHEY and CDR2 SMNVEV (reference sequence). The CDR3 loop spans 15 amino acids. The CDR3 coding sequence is TGTGCCAGCAGTCTTCCGGGACGCAATGGAAATACGCAGTATTTT. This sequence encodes CASSLPGRNGNTQYF.

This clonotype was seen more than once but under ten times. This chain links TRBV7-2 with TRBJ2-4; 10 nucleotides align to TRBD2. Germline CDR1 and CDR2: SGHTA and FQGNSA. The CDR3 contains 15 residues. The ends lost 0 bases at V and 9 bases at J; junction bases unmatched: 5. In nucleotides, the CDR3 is TGTGCCAGCAGCTTAGCGCTAGCGGGGGTAAGCATTCAGTACTTC. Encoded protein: CASSLALAGVSIQYF.

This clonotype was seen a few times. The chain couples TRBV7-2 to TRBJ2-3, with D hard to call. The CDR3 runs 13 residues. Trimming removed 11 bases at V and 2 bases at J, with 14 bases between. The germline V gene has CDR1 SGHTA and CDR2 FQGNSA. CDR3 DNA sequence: TGTGCCGGTAGGGTTGGCCTCACAGATACGCAGTATTTT. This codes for CAGRVGLTDTQYF.

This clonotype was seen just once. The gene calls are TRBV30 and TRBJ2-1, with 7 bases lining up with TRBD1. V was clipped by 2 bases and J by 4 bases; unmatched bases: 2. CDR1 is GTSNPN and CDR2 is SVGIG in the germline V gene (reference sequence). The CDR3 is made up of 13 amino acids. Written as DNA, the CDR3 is TGTGCCTGGAGTCCGGGACAGTACAATGAGCAGTTCTTC. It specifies CAWSPGQYNEQFF.

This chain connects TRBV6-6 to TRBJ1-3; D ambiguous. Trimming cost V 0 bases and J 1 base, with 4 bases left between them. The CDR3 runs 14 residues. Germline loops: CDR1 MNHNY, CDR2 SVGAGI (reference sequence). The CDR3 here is CASSYSRSGNTIYF. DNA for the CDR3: TGTGCCAGCAGTTACTCACGGTCTGGAAACACCATATATTTT.

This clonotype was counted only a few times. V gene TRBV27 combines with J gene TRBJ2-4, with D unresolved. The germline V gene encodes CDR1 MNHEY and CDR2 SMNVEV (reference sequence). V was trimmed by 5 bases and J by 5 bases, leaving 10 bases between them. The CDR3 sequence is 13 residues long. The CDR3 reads CASSPGPENIQYF. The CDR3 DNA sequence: TGTGCCAGCAGTCCTGGACCCGAAAACATTCAGTACTTC.

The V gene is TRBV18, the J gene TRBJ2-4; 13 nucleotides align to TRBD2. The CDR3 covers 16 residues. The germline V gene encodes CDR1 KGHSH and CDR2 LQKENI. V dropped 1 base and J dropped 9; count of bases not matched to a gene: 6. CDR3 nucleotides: TGTGCCAGCTCACCACGCGGACTAGCGGGAGCTGGCATTCAGTACTTC. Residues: CASSPRGLAGAGIQYF. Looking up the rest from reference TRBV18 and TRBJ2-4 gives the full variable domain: NAGVMQNPRHLVRRRGQEARLRCSPMKGHSHVYWYRQLPEEGLKFMVYLQKENIIDESGMPKERFSAEFPKEGPSILRIQQVVRGDSAAYFCASSPRGLAGAGIQYFGAGTRLSVL.

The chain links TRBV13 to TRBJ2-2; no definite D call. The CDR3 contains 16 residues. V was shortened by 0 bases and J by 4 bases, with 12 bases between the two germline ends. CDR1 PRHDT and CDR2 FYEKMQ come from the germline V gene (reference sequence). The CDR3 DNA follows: TGTGCCAGCAGCTTAGGGCCGAGGTTCAGCACCGGGGAGCTGTTTTTT. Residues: CASSLGPRFSTGELFF.

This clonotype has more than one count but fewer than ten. CDR3 protein: CASSSMGSGTEAFF. For the CDR3, the DNA is TGTGCCAGCAGCTCAATGGGGTCTGGGACTGAAGCTTTCTTT. The genes are TRBV7-6 and TRBJ1-1; the D is unclear. V gave up 4 bases and J gave up 5 bases, with 14 bases separating them. The CDR3 length is 14 residues. Germline CDR1 SGHVS, CDR2 FNYEAQ.

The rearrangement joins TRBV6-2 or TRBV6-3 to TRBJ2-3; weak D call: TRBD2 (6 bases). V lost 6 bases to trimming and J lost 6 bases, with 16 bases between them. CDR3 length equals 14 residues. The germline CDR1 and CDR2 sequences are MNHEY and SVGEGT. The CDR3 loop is CASSLGVAVDTQYF. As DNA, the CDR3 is TGTGCCAGCAGCCTCGGAGTAGCGGTGGATACGCAGTATTTT.

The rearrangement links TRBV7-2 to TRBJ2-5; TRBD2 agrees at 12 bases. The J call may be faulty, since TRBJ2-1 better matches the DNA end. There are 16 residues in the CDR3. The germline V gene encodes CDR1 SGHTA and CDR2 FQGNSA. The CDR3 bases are TGTGCCAGCAGCCCAGGGACTAGCGGGCATTACAATGAGCAGTTCTTC. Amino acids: CASSPGTSGHYNEQFF.

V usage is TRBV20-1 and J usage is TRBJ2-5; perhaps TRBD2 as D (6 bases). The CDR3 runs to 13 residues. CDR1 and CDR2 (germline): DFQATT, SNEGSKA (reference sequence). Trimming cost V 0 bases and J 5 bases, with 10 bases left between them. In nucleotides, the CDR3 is TGCAGTGCTAGAGATGTCGGGGGTGAGACCCAGTACTTC. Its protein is CSARDVGGETQYF.

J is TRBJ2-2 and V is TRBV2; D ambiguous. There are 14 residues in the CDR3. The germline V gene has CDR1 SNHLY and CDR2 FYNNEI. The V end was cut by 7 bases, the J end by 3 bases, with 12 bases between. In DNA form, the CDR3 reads TGTGCCAGCAAAGTGGGCGGCCACACCGGGGAGCTGTTTTTT. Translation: CASKVGGHTGELFF.